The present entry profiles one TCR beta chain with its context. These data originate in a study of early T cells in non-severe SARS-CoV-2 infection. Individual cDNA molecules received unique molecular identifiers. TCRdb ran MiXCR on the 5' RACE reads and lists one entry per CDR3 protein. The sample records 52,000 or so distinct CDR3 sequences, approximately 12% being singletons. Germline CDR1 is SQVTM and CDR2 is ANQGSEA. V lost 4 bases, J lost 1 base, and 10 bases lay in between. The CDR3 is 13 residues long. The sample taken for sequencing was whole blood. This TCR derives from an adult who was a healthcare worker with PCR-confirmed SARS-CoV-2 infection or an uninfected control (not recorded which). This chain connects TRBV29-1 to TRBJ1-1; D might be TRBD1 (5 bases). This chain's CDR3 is CSVAGQGNTEAFF. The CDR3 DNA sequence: TGCAGCGTTGCGGGGCAGGGGAACACTGAAGCTTTCTTT.